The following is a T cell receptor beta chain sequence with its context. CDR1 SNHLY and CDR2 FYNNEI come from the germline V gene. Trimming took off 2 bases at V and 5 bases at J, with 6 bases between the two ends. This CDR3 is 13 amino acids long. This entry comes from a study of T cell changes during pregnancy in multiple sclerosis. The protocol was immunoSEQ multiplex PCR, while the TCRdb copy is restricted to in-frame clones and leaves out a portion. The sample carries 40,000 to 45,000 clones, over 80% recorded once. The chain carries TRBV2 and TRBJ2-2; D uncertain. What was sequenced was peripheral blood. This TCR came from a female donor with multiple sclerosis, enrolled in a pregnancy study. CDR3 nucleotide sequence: TGTGCCAGCAGTGAAAGTATTACCGGGGAGCTGTTTTTT. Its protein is CASSESITGELFF.